This T cell receptor beta chain originates from a study of cytomegalovirus exposure and HLA in healthy donors. The PCR used 60 Vbeta and 13 Jbeta primers. The assay was immunoSEQ multiplex PCR, and TCRdb's table has in-frame clones only and misses some. The table has 90,000 to 100,000 clones, about four fifths seen once; the top ten hold approximately 3.3%. This CDR3 has 17 residues. Looked up from germline, CDR1 is MGHRA and CDR2 is YSYEKL. Trimming removed 4 bases from V and 5 bases from J; junction bases left unmatched: 15. Study-level points and caveats: In vitro confirmation showed a few CMV-associated chains to be CMV antigen specific. Researchers left out some V segments, among them TRBV6-2 and TRBV6-3, as indistinguishable. Whilst most TCR sequences proved rare, a subset of public TCRs occurred across many donors.

Comment on this clone: Its target is unknown.

Whereas donors were nominally healthy upon sampling, unrecorded immune exposures were probable. This chain joins TRBV4-1 and TRBJ2-3; 7 positions match TRBD2. What was sequenced was PBMCs. The receptor was derived from a woman in her thirties or forties in good health and CMV-seronegative. For the CDR3, the DNA is TGCGCCAGCAGCCCCCAAGGTACGGGAGGACCCCTAGATACGCAGTATTTT. This gives the protein CASSPQGTGGPLDTQYF.